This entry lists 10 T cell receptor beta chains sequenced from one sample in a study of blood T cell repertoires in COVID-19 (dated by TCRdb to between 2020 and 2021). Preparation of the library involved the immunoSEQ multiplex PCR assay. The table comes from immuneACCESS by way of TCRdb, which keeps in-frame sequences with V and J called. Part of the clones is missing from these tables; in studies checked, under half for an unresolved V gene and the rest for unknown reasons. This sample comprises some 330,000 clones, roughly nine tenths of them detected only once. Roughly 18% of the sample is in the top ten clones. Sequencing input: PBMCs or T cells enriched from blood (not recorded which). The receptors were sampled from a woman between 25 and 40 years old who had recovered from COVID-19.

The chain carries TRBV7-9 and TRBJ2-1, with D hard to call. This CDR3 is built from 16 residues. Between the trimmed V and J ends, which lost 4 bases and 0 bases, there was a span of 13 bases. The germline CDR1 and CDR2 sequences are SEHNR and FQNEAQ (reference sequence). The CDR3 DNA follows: TGTGCCAGCAGCTCACCCAAAGAGCGCTCCTACAATGAGCAGTTCTTC. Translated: CASSSPKERSYNEQFF. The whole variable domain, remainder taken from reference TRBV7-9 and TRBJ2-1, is DTGVSQNPRHKITKRGQNVTFRCDPISEHNRLYWYRQTLGQGPEFLTYFQNEAQLEKSRLLSDRFSAERPKGSFSTLEIQRTEQGDSAMYLCASSSPKERSYNEQFFGPGTRLTVL.

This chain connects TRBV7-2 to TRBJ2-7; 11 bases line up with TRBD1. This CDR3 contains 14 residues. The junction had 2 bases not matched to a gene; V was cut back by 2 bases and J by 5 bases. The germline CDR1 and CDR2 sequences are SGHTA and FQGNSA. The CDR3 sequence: CASSLTGQGDEQYF. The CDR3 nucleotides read TGTGCCAGCAGCTTAACGGGACAGGGGGACGAGCAGTACTTC.

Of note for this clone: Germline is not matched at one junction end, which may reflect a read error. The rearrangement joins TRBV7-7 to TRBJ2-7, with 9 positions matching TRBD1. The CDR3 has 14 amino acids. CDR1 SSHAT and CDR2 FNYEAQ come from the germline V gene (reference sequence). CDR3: CASSRRDRAYEQYF. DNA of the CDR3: TGTGCTAGCAGCCGTAGGGACAGGGCGTACGAGCAGTACTTC. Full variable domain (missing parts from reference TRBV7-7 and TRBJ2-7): GAGVSQSPRYKVTKRGQDVTLRCDPISSHATLYWYQQALGQGPEFLTYFNYEAQPDKSGLPSDRFSAERPEGSISTLTIQRTEQRDSAMYRCASSRRDRAYEQYFGPGTRLTVT.

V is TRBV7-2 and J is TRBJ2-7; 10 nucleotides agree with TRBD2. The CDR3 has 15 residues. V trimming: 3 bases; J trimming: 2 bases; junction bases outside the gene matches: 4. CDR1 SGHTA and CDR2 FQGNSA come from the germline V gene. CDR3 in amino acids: CASSFSGGLTYEQYF. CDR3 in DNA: TGTGCCAGCAGCTTTAGCGGGGGGCTGACCTACGAGCAGTACTTC.

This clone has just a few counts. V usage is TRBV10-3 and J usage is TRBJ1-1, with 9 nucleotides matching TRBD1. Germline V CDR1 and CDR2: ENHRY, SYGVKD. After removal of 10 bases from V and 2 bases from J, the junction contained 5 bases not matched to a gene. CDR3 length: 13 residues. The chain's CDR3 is CATKGQGNTEAFF. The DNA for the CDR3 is TGTGCCACTAAGGGACAGGGTAACACTGAAGCTTTCTTT.

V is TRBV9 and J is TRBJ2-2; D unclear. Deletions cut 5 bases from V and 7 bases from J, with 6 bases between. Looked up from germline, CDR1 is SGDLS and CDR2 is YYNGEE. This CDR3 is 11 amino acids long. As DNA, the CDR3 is TGTGCCAGCAGTCTTCTCGGGGAGCTGTTTTTT. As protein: CASSLLGELFF. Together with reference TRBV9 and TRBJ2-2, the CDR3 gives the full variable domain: DSGVTQTPKHLITATGQRVTLRCSPRSGDLSVYWYQQSLDQGLQFLIQYYNGEERAKGNILERFSAQQFPDLHSELNLSSLELGDSALYFCASSLLGELFFGEGSRLTVL.

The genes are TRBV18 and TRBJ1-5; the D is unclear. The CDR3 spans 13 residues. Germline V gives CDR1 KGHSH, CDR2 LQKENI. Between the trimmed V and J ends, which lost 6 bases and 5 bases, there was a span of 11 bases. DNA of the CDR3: TGTGCCAGCTCCCGGAGCCTCGATCAGCCCCAGCATTTT. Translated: CASSRSLDQPQHF.

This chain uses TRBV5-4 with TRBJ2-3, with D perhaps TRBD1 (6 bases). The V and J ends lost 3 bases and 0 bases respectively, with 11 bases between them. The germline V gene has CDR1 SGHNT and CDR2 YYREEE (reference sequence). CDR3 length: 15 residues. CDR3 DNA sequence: TGTGCCAGCAGCTCCGACAGGTCTAGCACAGATACGCAGTATTTT. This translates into CASSSDRSSTDTQYF.

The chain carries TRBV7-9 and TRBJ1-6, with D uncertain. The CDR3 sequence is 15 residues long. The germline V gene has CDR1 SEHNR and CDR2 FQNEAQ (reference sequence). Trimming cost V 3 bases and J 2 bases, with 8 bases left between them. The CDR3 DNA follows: TGTGCCAGCAGCTTTTTTGTCGCCTATAATTCACCCCTCCACTTT. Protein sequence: CASSFFVAYNSPLHF.

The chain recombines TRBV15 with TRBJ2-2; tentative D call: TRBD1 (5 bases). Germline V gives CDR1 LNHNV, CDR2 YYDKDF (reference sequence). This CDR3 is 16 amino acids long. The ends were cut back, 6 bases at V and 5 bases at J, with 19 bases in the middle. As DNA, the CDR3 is TGTGCCACCAGAAAAATCGGGCAGGGTAGTACCGGGGAGCTGTTTTTT. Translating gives CATRKIGQGSTGELFF. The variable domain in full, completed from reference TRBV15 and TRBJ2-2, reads DAMVIQNPRYQVTQFGKPVTLSCSQTLNHNVMYWYQQKSSQAPKLLFHYYDKDFNNEADTPDNFQSRRPNTSFCFLDIRSPGLGDTAMYLCATRKIGQGSTGELFFGEGSRLTVL.